This T cell receptor (beta chain) was identified during a study of blood T cell repertoires in COVID-19. The assay was immunoSEQ multiplex PCR, and TCRdb's table has in-frame clones only and misses some. The sample includes over 350,000 clones, approximately 87% seen only once; the top ten take 10%. The TCR sequence derives from a woman aged 45-65 years who had recovered from COVID-19. The sample consisted of PBMCs or T cells enriched from blood (not recorded which).

The CDR3 spells CASAGGGEADTQYF. As DNA, the CDR3 is TGTGCCAGTGCTGGGGGGGGTGAGGCAGATACGCAGTATTTT. This chain links TRBV28 with TRBJ2-3; 7 bases align to TRBD2. Losses at the gene ends were 9 bases for V and 4 bases for J; bases not matched to a gene: 10. Germline CDR1 MDHEN, CDR2 SYDVKM. The CDR3 runs to 14 residues.